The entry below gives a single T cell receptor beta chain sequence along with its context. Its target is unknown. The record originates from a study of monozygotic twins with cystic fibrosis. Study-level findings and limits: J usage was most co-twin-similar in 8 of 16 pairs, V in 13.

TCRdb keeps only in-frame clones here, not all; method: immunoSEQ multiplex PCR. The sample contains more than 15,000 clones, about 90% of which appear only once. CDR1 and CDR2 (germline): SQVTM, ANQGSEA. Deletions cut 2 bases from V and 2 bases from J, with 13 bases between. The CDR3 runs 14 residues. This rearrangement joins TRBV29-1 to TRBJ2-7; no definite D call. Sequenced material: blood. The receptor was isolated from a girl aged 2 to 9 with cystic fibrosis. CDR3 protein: CSVEQTGLTYEQYF. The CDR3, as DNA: TGCAGCGTTGAACAAACGGGTCTCACCTACGAGCAGTACTTC.